These 11 T cell receptor beta chains were sequenced from one sample in a study of cytomegalovirus exposure and HLA in healthy donors. PCR was performed using 60 Vbeta and 13 Jbeta primers. Data came from immunoSEQ multiplex PCR; TCRdb stores just in-frame clones and leaves some out. The sample yields about 130,000 clones, of which the top ten take up less than 2%. The specimen was PBMCs. These receptors originate from a man aged 18 to 29 in good health and CMV-seronegative.

The V and J genes are TRBV10-3 and TRBJ2-1; TRBD1 matches 8 bases. V was clipped by 10 bases and J by 2 bases; unmatched bases: 4. This CDR3 has 13 amino acids. CDR1 ENHRY and CDR2 SYGVKD come from the germline V gene. The chain's CDR3 is CATGQGTYNEQFF. CDR3 nucleotide sequence: TGTGCCACCGGACAGGGTACCTACAATGAGCAGTTCTTC.

V gene TRBV29-1 combines with J gene TRBJ1-1; D unresolved. Trimming cost V 3 bases and J 0 bases, with 8 bases left between them. The CDR3 spans 13 residues. The germline CDR1 and CDR2 sequences are SQVTM and ANQGSEA. CDR3: CSVDPGMNTEAFF. The CDR3 DNA reads as TGCAGCGTTGATCCGGGGATGAACACTGAAGCTTTCTTT.

The CDR3 here is CASRTTGVFTEAFF. CDR3 nucleotide sequence: TGTGCCAGCAGAACGACAGGGGTGTTTACTGAAGCTTTCTTT. The genes are TRBV2 and TRBJ1-1; 8 bases fit TRBD1. The CDR3 totals 14 residues. Germline CDR1 and CDR2: SNHLY and FYNNEI. J lost 5 bases, V lost 6 bases, and 8 bases had no gene match.

The V and J genes are TRBV27 and TRBJ1-1; D possibly corresponds to TRBD1 (5 bases). The CDR3 covers 13 residues. Germline V gene sequence: CDR1 MNHEY, CDR2 SMNVEV (reference sequence). The germline V and J ends were trimmed by 3 bases and 6 bases, with 11 bases remaining between them. The CDR3: CASSLAGDAEAFF. DNA for the CDR3: TGTGCCAGCAGTTTGGCGGGGGACGCTGAAGCTTTCTTT.

The V gene is TRBV5-1, the J gene TRBJ1-2; 7 nucleotides match TRBD1. Trimming cost V 4 bases and J 3 bases; bases outside gene matches: 9. CDR1 and CDR2 (germline): SGHRS, YFSETQ. This CDR3 region has 15 residues. The CDR3 sequence: CASSLSTGPDYGYTF. The CDR3 nucleotides read TGCGCCAGCAGCCTATCGACAGGGCCCGACTATGGCTACACCTTC.

This chain connects TRBV15 to TRBJ1-5; D might be TRBD1 (5 bases). From germline, CDR1 is LNHNV and CDR2 YYDKDF (reference sequence). V was pared by 3 bases and J by 2 bases, with 11 bases between. The length of the CDR3 is 15 residues. The CDR3, as DNA: TGTGCCACCAGCAGTTTAGGAGGGGGCAATCAGCCCCAGCATTTT. Encoded protein: CATSSLGGGNQPQHF.

The rearrangement uses TRBV7-9 and TRBJ1-1; 9 bases match TRBD1. CDR3 length: 15 amino acids. CDR1 is SEHNR, CDR2 FQNEAQ, per germline (reference sequence). Trimming took 1 base from V and 1 from J; bases not matched to a gene: 1. The CDR3 region is CASSLGQGENTEAFF. CDR3 sequence (DNA): TGTGCCAGCAGCTTAGGACAGGGGGAGAACACTGAAGCTTTCTTT.

The chain couples TRBV7-2 to TRBJ2-7; unclear D gene. The V gene's germline CDR1 is SGHTA and CDR2 FQGNSA. V lost 8 bases to trimming and J lost 0 bases, with 5 bases between them. The CDR3 spans 11 residues. The CDR3 loop is CASVLSYEQYF. Here the CDR3 DNA reads TGTGCCAGCGTCCTCTCCTACGAGCAGTACTTC. Based on the CDR3 plus reference TRBV7-2 and TRBJ2-7, the full variable domain is GAGVSQSPSNKVTEKGKDVELRCDPISGHTALYWYRQSLGQGLEFLIYFQGNSAPDKSGLPSDRFSAERTGGSVSTLTIQRTQQEDSAVYLCASVLSYEQYFGPGTRLTVT.

The chain combines TRBV5-1 with TRBJ2-3; the match to TRBD1 covers 8 bases. The V gene's germline CDR1 is SGHRS and CDR2 YFSETQ. There are 14 residues in the CDR3. V gave up 7 bases and J gave up 1 base; unmatched junction bases: 5. The CDR3 nucleotides read TGCGCCAGCGTACAGGGGGTCGGCACAGATACGCAGTATTTT. It yields the protein CASVQGVGTDTQYF. Complete variable domain (other parts from reference TRBV5-1 and TRBJ2-3): KAGVTQTPRYLIKTRGQQVTLSCSPISGHRSVSWYQQTPGQGLQFLFEYFSETQRNKGNFPGRFSGRQFSNSRSEMNVSTLELGDSALYLCASVQGVGTDTQYFGPGTRLTVL.

The chain has TRBV9 and TRBJ2-7; TRBD1 agrees at 7 bases. V trimming: 3 bases; J trimming: 3 bases; junction bases outside the gene matches: 9. In germline, CDR1 is SGDLS, CDR2 YYNGEE. CDR3 length: 15 amino acids. CDR3 protein: CASSDTGESFYEQYF. In DNA form, the CDR3 reads TGTGCCAGCAGCGACACAGGGGAATCCTTCTACGAGCAGTACTTC.

This sequence joins TRBV19 and TRBJ2-7, with 12 bases fitting TRBD1. This CDR3 spans 15 amino acids. After removal of 9 bases from V and 2 bases from J, the junction contained 8 bases not matched to a gene. Germline V CDR1 and CDR2: LNHDA, SQIVND (reference sequence). CDR3: CASRDRGHMPYEQYF. The CDR3 DNA reads TGTGCCAGCCGGGACAGGGGGCATATGCCCTACGAGCAGTACTTC.